Given below is one TCR beta chain in context. The CDR3 loop spans 12 amino acids. Germline V CDR1 and CDR2: SGHVS, FQNEAQ. These data come from a study of monozygotic twins with inflammatory bowel disease. TCRdb re-called the 5' RACE reads and catalogs CDR3 proteins one per entry, DNA excluded. This listing includes 150,000 to 200,000 distinct CDR3 sequences. The sequence came from a human donor with ulcerative colitis or Crohn's disease, or a healthy co-twin of an affected twin (not recorded which). The sample taken for sequencing was blood. This chain links TRBV7-8 with TRBJ2-1; TCRdb outputs TRBD1, but without DNA this stays unchecked. CDR3 sequence reads: CASSQPGQGRFF.